This is a list of T cell receptor beta chains from one sample in a study of T cell changes during pregnancy in multiple sclerosis. TCRdb keeps only in-frame clones here, not all; method: immunoSEQ multiplex PCR. The top ten clones hold around 0.9% of a sample with 45,000 to 55,000 clones, 80% to 95% of them seen once. Sequenced material: peripheral blood, taken after pregnancy. Every receptor here comes from a female donor with multiple sclerosis, enrolled in a pregnancy study. CDR3s leave out the opening cysteine and the closing phenylalanine or tryptophan. Each record gives: CDR3 protein, clone size, V gene. The size field is filled for only some rows; it gives once, few, many or a size class.

CDR3aa: ASSLGGQGGREQF
abundance: NA
v_gene: TRBV7-7

CDR3aa: ASSLMGTGGDQPQH
abundance: once
v_gene: TRBV7-2

CDR3aa: ASSFSGYMEAF
abundance: NA
v_gene: TRBV27

CDR3aa: ASSFRGLRGGELF
abundance: once
v_gene: TRBV5-6

CDR3aa: ASSPSGIPGAF
abundance: once
v_gene: TRBV18

CDR3aa: AWSVTENYGYT
abundance: medium-sized
v_gene: TRBV30

CDR3aa: ASSLGSHFRDTQY
abundance: NA
v_gene: TRBV5-1

CDR3aa: ASSPNTPYEQY
abundance: NA
v_gene: TRBV14

CDR3aa: ASSSRRTDGISYEQY
abundance: NA
v_gene: TRBV19

CDR3aa: ASSIDGGWTADNSPLH
abundance: NA
v_gene: TRBV19

CDR3aa: ASSADRGRETQY
abundance: once
v_gene: TRBV2

CDR3aa: AISEWLAGVYNEQF
abundance: NA
v_gene: TRBV10-3

CDR3aa: ASSARMTGSYGYT
abundance: NA
v_gene: TRBV4-3

CDR3aa: ASSPVGGAHGT
abundance: NA
v_gene: TRBV5-4

CDR3aa: ASSDSQRGDHNEQF
abundance: medium-sized
v_gene: TRBV6-4

CDR3aa: ASSPLDKRTLTAF
abundance: NA
v_gene: TRBV18

CDR3aa: ASRKETGAWEKLF
abundance: NA
v_gene: TRBV5-5

CDR3aa: ASSQDLGGFTNEKLF
abundance: NA
v_gene: TRBV4-2

CDR3aa: ASSPRLGGGAKAF
abundance: NA
v_gene: TRBV5-5

CDR3aa: ASSQDETGLWPQH
abundance: NA
v_gene: TRBV4-3

CDR3aa: ASSVGGNQETQY
abundance: NA
v_gene: TRBV7-2

CDR3aa: SVYQSANTGELF
abundance: NA
v_gene: TRBV29-1

CDR3aa: ASSYSGGEQY
abundance: NA
v_gene: TRBV6-5

CDR3aa: ATSGGDRRETQY
abundance: once
v_gene: TRBV15

CDR3aa: ASSGPRGLADTQY
abundance: NA
v_gene: TRBV9

CDR3aa: ASSLQAGGSYNEQF
abundance: NA
v_gene: TRBV19

CDR3aa: ASTPSPGETQY
abundance: NA
v_gene: TRBV5-4

CDR3aa: ASRFSGATRETQY
abundance: NA
v_gene: TRBV6-6

CDR3aa: ASRIQGSNYGYT
abundance: NA
v_gene: TRBV27

CDR3aa: ASSLARGPDYGYT
abundance: NA
v_gene: TRBV7-3

CDR3aa: ASSFGQGANYGYT
abundance: NA
v_gene: TRBV19

CDR3aa: ASSHSADQTGGGGWDIQY
abundance: NA
v_gene: TRBV4-3

CDR3aa: ASSLLAGVPSSYNEQF
abundance: NA
v_gene: TRBV27

CDR3aa: ALTGTGANTEAF
abundance: NA
v_gene: TRBV10-3

CDR3aa: ASSRQESNQPQH
abundance: NA
v_gene: TRBV19

CDR3aa: ASSSGQGRTYEQY
abundance: NA
v_gene: TRBV27

CDR3aa: ASRVIRNNEQF
abundance: NA
v_gene: TRBV9

CDR3aa: ASSPTGLGNTIY
abundance: NA
v_gene: TRBV7-2

CDR3aa: ASSPRTAYNEQF
abundance: NA
v_gene: TRBV7-7

CDR3aa: ASSQHGNRVDSPLH
abundance: NA
v_gene: TRBV4-1

CDR3aa: ASSQAGGDNTGELF
abundance: NA
v_gene: TRBV4-2

CDR3aa: ASGSHRTGRNTEAF
abundance: NA
v_gene: TRBV12-5

CDR3aa: SVGTPRGATDTQY
abundance: NA
v_gene: TRBV29-1

CDR3aa: AISESGRGRIGGSSYNEQF
abundance: NA
v_gene: TRBV10-3

CDR3aa: ASSEFGRGETQY
abundance: NA
v_gene: TRBV25-1

CDR3aa: AITRLAGGTDTQY
abundance: NA
v_gene: TRBV2

CDR3aa: ASSLDGGAGDEQF
abundance: once
v_gene: TRBV7-8

CDR3aa: ASSSLLLGTIHGYT
abundance: NA
v_gene: TRBV6-5

CDR3aa: ASSQAGLAGAAHYEQY
abundance: NA
v_gene: TRBV4-3

CDR3aa: ASSLAQGATEAF
abundance: once
v_gene: TRBV7-2

CDR3aa: ASGSRQGEVTDTQY
abundance: NA
v_gene: TRBV12-5

CDR3aa: ASSLIPSGVGELF
abundance: NA
v_gene: TRBV7-2

CDR3aa: ASSLDPGSGGYT
abundance: NA
v_gene: TRBV7-2

CDR3aa: ATSGTLNQPQH
abundance: NA
v_gene: TRBV19

CDR3aa: ASSPWRPDRNTEAF
abundance: few
v_gene: TRBV7-9

CDR3aa: ASSAGGSSYEQY
abundance: NA
v_gene: TRBV7-2

CDR3aa: ASSLKGPQGYGYT
abundance: NA
v_gene: TRBV27

CDR3aa: ASKRTTTGELF
abundance: NA
v_gene: TRBV2

CDR3aa: ASSLSGQGTYGYT
abundance: NA
v_gene: TRBV27

CDR3aa: ASSNGGGRGPYGYT
abundance: NA
v_gene: TRBV21-1